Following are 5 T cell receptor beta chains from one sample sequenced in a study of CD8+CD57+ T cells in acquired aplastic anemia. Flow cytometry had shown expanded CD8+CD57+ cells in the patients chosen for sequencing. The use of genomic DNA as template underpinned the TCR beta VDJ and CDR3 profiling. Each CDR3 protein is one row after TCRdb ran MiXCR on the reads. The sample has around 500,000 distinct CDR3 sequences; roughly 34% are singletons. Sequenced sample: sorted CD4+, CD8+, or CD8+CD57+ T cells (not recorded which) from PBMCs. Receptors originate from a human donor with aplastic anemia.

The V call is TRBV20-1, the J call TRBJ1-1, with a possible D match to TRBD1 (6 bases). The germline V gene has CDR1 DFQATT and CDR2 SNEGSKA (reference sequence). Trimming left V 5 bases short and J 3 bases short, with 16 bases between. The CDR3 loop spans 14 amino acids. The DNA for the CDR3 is TGCAGTGCTTTTACAGGGTCTCTCGACACTGAAGCTTTCTTT. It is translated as CSAFTGSLDTEAFF.

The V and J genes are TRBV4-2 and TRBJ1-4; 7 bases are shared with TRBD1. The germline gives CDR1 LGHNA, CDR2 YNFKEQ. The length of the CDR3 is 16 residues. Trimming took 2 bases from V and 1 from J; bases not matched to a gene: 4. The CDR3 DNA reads TGTGCCAGCAGCCAATTTGACAGGGTAACTAATGAAAAACTGTTTTTT. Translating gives CASSQFDRVTNEKLFF.

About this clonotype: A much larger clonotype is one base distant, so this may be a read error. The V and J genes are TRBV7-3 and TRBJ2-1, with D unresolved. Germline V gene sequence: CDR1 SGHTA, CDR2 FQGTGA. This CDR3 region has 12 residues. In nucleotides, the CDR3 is TGTGCCAGCATCTTATCCCCCAATGAGCAGTTCTTC. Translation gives CASILSPNEQFF.

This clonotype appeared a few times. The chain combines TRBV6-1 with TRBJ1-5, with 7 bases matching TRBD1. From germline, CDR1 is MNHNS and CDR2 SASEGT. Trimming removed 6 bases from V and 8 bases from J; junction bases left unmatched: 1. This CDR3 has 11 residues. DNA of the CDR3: TGTGCCAGCAGAACAGGGGAGCCCCAGCATTTT. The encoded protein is CASRTGEPQHF.

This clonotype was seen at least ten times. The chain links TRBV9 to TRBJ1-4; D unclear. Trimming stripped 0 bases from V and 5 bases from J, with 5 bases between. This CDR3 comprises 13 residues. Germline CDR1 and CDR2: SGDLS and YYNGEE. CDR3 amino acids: CASSVAVNEKLFF. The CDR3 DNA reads TGTGCCAGCAGCGTAGCGGTGAATGAAAAACTGTTTTTT.